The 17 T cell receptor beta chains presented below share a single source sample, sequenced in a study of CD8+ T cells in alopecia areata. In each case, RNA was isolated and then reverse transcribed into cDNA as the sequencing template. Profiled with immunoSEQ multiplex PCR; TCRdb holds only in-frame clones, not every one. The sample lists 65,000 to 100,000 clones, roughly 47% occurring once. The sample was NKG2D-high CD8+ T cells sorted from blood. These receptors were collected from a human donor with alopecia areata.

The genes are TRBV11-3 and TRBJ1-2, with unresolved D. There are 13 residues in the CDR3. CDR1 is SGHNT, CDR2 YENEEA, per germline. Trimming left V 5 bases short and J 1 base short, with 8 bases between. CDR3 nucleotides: TGTGCCAGCAGCCCGGCCTATAACTATGGCTACACCTTC. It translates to CASSPAYNYGYTF.

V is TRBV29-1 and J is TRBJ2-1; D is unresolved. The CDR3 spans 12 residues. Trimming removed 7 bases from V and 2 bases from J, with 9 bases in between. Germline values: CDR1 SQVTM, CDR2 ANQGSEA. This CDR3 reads CSDLNTYNEQFF. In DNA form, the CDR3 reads TGCAGCGACCTAAATACCTACAATGAGCAGTTCTTC.

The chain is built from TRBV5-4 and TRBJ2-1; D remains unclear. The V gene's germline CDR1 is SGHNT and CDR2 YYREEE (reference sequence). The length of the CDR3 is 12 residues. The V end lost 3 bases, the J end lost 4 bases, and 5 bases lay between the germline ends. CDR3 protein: CASSSHYNEQFF. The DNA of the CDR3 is TGTGCCAGCAGCTCCCATTACAATGAGCAGTTCTTC.

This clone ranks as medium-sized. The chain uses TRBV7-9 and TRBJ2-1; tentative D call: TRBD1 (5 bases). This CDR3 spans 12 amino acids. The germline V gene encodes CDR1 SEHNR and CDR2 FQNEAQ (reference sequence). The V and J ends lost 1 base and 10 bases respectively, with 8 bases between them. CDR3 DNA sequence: TGTGCCAGCAGCTTAGTAACAGGAGAGCAGTTCTTC. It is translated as CASSLVTGEQFF. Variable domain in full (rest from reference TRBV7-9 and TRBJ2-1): DTGVSQNPRHKITKRGQNVTFRCDPISEHNRLYWYRQTLGQGPEFLTYFQNEAQLEKSRLLSDRFSAERPKGSFSTLEIQRTEQGDSAMYLCASSLVTGEQFFGPGTRLTVL.

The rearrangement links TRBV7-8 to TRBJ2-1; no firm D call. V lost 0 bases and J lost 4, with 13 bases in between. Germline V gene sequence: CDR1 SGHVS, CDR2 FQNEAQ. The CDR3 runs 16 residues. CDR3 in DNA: TGTGCCAGCAGCTTAGCGCCAGGAATCATATACAATGAGCAGTTCTTC. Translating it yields CASSLAPGIIYNEQFF.

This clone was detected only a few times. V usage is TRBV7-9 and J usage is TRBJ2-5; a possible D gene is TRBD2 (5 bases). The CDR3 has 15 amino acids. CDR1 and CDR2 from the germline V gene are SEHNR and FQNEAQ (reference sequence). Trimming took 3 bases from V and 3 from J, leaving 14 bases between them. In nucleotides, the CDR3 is TGTGCCAGCAGCTTGTTCCAGGAGGCCGAAGAGACCCAGTACTTC. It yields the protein CASSLFQEAEETQYF.

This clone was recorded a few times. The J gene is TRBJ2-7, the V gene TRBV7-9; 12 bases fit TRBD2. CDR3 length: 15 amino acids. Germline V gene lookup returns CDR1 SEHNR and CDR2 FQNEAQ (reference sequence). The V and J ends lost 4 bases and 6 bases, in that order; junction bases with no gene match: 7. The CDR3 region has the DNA TGTGCCAGCAGCTCCACTCGGACTAGCGGGACCGAGCAGTACTTC. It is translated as CASSSTRTSGTEQYF.

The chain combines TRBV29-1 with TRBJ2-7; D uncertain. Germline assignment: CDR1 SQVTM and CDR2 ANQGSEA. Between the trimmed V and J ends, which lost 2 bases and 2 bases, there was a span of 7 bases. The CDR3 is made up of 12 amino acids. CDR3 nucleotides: TGCAGCGTTGAAACGGCGGCCTACGAGCAGTACTTC. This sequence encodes CSVETAAYEQYF.

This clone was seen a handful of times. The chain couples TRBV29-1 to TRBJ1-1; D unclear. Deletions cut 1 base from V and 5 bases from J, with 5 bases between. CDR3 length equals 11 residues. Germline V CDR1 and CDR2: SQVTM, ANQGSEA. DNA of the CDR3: TGCAGCGTTGAAGGGGTAACTGAAGCTTTCTTT. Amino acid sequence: CSVEGVTEAFF.

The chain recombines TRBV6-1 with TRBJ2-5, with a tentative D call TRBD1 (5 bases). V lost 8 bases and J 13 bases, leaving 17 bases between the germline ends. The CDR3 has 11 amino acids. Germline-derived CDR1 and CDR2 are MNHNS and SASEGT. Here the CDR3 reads CASGVGESWYF. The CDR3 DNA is TGTGCCAGCGGGGTAGGGGAAAGTTGGTACTTC.

DNA for the CDR3: TGTGCCAGCAGCCAACTTGCGGGGGGGCTCGATGAGCAGTTCTTC. Translated: CASSQLAGGLDEQFF. The chain has TRBV14 and TRBJ2-1; 9 bases fit TRBD2. The CDR3 sequence is 15 residues long. Germline CDR1 reads SGHDN; CDR2 reads FVKESK. Losses at the gene ends were 2 bases for V and 8 bases for J; bases not matched to a gene: 7.

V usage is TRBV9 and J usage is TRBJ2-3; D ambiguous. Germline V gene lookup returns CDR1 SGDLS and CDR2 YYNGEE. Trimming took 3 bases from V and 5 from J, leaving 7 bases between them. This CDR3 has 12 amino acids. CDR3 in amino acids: CASSDNIDTQYF. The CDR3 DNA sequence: TGTGCCAGCAGCGACAATATAGATACGCAGTATTTT.

CDR3 sequence (DNA): TGTGCCAGCAGCTTAAATGGGCCTCCTAACACTGAAGCTTTCTTT. Translation: CASSLNGPPNTEAFF. The chain employs TRBV7-2 and TRBJ1-1, with D hard to call. The germline gives CDR1 SGHTA, CDR2 FQGNSA. The CDR3 length is 15 residues. V was clipped by 2 bases and J by 2 bases, with 12 bases between them. Looking up the rest from reference TRBV7-2 and TRBJ1-1 gives the full variable domain: GAGVSQSPSNKVTEKGKDVELRCDPISGHTALYWYRQSLGQGLEFLIYFQGNSAPDKSGLPSDRFSAERTGGSVSTLTIQRTQQEDSAVYLCASSLNGPPNTEAFFGQGTRLTVV.

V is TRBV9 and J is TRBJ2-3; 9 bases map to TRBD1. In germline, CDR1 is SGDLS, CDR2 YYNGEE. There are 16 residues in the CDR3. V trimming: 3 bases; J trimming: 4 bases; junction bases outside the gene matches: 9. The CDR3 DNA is TGTGCCAGCAGCGGCCCGGGACAGGGAACTTCAGATACGCAGTATTTT. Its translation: CASSGPGQGTSDTQYF.

The CDR3 DNA reads TGTGCCAGCAGTTTACAGGGGGCGGCCTACGAGCAGTACTTC. It specifies CASSLQGAAYEQYF. The V and J genes are TRBV28 and TRBJ2-7; TRBD1 agrees at 8 bases. This CDR3 spans 14 amino acids. Germline CDR1 reads MDHEN; CDR2 reads SYDVKM. V lost 2 bases and J lost 2; bases outside the gene matches: 2.

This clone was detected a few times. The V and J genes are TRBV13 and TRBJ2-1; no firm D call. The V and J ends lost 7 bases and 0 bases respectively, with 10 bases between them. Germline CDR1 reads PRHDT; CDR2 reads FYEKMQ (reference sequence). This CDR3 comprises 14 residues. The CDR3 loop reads CASTWSRSYNEQFF. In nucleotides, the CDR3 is TGTGCCAGCACCTGGAGCCGCTCCTACAATGAGCAGTTCTTC.

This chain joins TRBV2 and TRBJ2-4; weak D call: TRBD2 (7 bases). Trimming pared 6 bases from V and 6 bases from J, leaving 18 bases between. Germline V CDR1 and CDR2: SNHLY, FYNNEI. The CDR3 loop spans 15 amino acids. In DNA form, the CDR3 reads TGTGCCAGCAGCGGAGGGGGGGCCCCAGGAAACATTCAGTACTTC. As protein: CASSGGGAPGNIQYF.